This T cell receptor beta chain was retrieved from a study of T-cell memory formation after mild COVID-19. CDR3 length: 18 amino acids. Trimming removed 7 bases from V and 0 bases from J; junction bases left unmatched: 15. This clonotype was observed a handful of times. Its target is unknown. Study-wide results and caveats: The study detected some responding clones in pre-infection memory, suggesting cross-reactive memory joined. Contracting CD4+ clones were located mainly in CM and EM, and CD8+ clones in EMRA.

MiXCR, applied by TCRdb to the 5' RACE reads, yields one record per CDR3 protein. Of 530,000 or so distinct CDR3 sequences in the sample, around a sixth are singletons; the top ten hold roughly 7.8%. The source material was PBMCs or a T cell subset sorted from them (not recorded which). The clonotype originates from an adult woman who had mild COVID-19 (a few samples of this study predate the infection). Cell type and time point are not known. This sequence joins TRBV12-3 or TRBV12-4 and TRBJ1-3, with 7 bases aligning to TRBD1. The CDR3 loop is CASNNLVKQGRSGNTIYF. DNA of the CDR3: TGTGCCAGCAACAATTTGGTCAAACAGGGGCGCTCTGGAAACACCATATATTTT.